The 22 T cell receptor beta chains reported below all come from one sample, sequenced in a study of shared clonotypes between healthy human individuals. Profiling relied on immunoSEQ multiplex PCR, and the TCRdb table lists in-frame clones only, not all of them. The data contain some 2,400,000 clones, roughly 95% of them singletons. The sequencing input was naive CD4+ T cells sorted from blood. Subset here: CD45RA+ positively selected. These TCRs come from a man between 18 and 35 years old in good health.

The gene calls are TRBV18 and TRBJ2-3, with 8 bases lining up with TRBD1. Germline CDR1 is KGHSH and CDR2 is LQKENI. J lost 5 bases, V lost 2 bases, and 15 bases had no gene match. This CDR3 comprises 18 residues. Written as DNA, the CDR3 is TGTGCCAGCTCACCAGTGGGGTGGGGGACAGGACTCGGAGATACGCAGTATTTT. It codes for CASSPVGWGTGLGDTQYF.

This clone appeared once. V usage is TRBV5-8 and J usage is TRBJ2-7; D gene unclear. Germline V gives CDR1 SGHTS, CDR2 YDEGEE. This CDR3 region has 14 residues. Trimming removed 3 bases from V and 2 bases from J, with 12 bases in between. The CDR3 here is CASSSSLGPYEQYF. The CDR3 region has the DNA TGTGCCAGCAGCTCCAGCCTGGGCCCCTACGAGCAGTACTTC. The whole variable domain, remainder taken from reference TRBV5-8 and TRBJ2-7, is EAGVTQSPTHLIKTRGQQATLRCSPISGHTSVYWYQQALGLGLQFLLWYDEGEERNRGNFPPRFSGRQFPNYSSELNVNALELEDSALYLCASSSSLGPYEQYFGPGTRLTVT.

The rearrangement uses TRBV7-9 and TRBJ2-3, with 11 bases lining up with TRBD1. The CDR3 runs 15 residues. V gave up 5 bases and J gave up 4 bases; unmatched junction bases: 5. Germline CDR1 is SEHNR and CDR2 is FQNEAQ (reference sequence). The CDR3 loop reads CASSTGTGGPDTQYF. CDR3 DNA sequence: TGTGCCAGCAGCACCGGGACAGGGGGTCCAGATACGCAGTATTTT. Full variable domain (outside the CDR3, taken from reference TRBV7-9 and TRBJ2-3): DTGVSQNPRHKITKRGQNVTFRCDPISEHNRLYWYRQTLGQGPEFLTYFQNEAQLEKSRLLSDRFSAERPKGSFSTLEIQRTEQGDSAMYLCASSTGTGGPDTQYFGPGTRLTVL.

V and J are TRBV6-5 and TRBJ2-7; 9 positions match TRBD1. The end of the DNA aligns better with TRBJ2-1, so the J call may be wrong. CDR3 size: 15 residues. Germline V gene data show CDR1 as MNHEY and CDR2 as SVGAGI. The CDR3 DNA is TGTGCCAGCAGTTACACAGGGGGCGCATACAATGAGCAGTTCTTC. It is translated as CASSYTGGAYNEQFF.

The genes are TRBV25-1 and TRBJ2-5; D tentatively fits TRBD1 or TRBD2 (5 bases each). This CDR3 contains 15 residues. Trimming left V 4 bases short and J 4 bases short, with 16 bases between. Germline V CDR1 and CDR2: MGHDK, SYGVNS. The CDR3: CASSARGGAPETQYF. CDR3 DNA sequence: TGTGCCAGCAGTGCCCGGGGTGGGGCTCCAGAGACCCAGTACTTC.

The chain uses TRBV10-3 and TRBJ2-2; 9 bases are shared with TRBD2. V lost 7 bases to trimming and J lost 9 bases; unmatched junction nucleotides: 24. Germline CDR1 is ENHRY and CDR2 is SYGVKD. The CDR3 covers 19 residues. For the CDR3, the DNA is TGTGCCATCACCCGAGGGGGTAGCGGGAGCGAGGGAACCTCCAGGGAGCTGTTTTTT. Encoded protein: CAITRGGSGSEGTSRELFF.

The chain carries TRBV5-8 and TRBJ2-5, with D possibly TRBD2 on 5 matching bases. V was cut by 4 bases and J by 1 base, with 8 bases left in between. The CDR3 extends over 13 amino acids. CDR1 and CDR2 from the germline V gene are SGHTS and YDEGEE. Here the CDR3 reads CASSRTFQETQYF. As DNA, the CDR3 is TGTGCCAGCAGCCGGACTTTCCAAGAGACCCAGTACTTC.

The V and J genes are TRBV6-5 and TRBJ2-7; a possible D gene is TRBD1 (6 bases). This CDR3 is 11 amino acids long. Trimming cost V 8 bases and J 4 bases, with 9 bases left between them. CDR1 is MNHEY and CDR2 is SVGAGI in the germline V gene. CDR3 protein: CASERGYEQYF. The CDR3 DNA follows: TGTGCCAGCGAAAGGGGGTACGAGCAGTACTTC.

In the case of this clone: Its ends do not fully match the called genes, so a read error is possible. The chain has TRBV29-1 and TRBJ2-1; 9 bases agree with TRBD2. Germline loops: CDR1 SQVTM, CDR2 ANQGSEA. The CDR3 totals 15 residues. CDR3 bases: TGCAGCGTTCAAGAGGGACTAGCTGTTTACTATGAGCAGTTCTTC. It is translated as CSVQEGLAVYYEQFF.

For the CDR3, the DNA is TGCAGCGTCGTATACGGGAATAGGGATTCAGAGCAGTACTTC. It specifies CSVVYGNRDSEQYF. The gene calls are TRBV29-1 and TRBJ2-7; possible D gene TRBD2, 5 bases. The germline V gene has CDR1 SQVTM and CDR2 ANQGSEA. Trimming removed 6 bases from V and 7 bases from J, with 22 bases in between. The CDR3 contains 14 residues.

This clone was detected once. The V gene is TRBV6-5, the J gene TRBJ2-1; TRBD2 matches 8 bases. The trim removed 9 bases at V and 9 bases at J, leaving 10 bases unmatched. Germline CDR1 MNHEY, CDR2 SVGAGI. The CDR3 consists of 13 residues. CDR3 sequence reads: CASHSGVPGEQFF. Here the CDR3 DNA reads TGTGCCAGTCATAGCGGGGTCCCTGGTGAGCAGTTCTTC.

V usage is TRBV2 and J usage is TRBJ2-1, with 12 bases matching TRBD2. Germline CDR1 SNHLY, CDR2 FYNNEI. This CDR3 comprises 14 residues. Trimming removed 7 bases from V and 6 bases from J; junction bases left unmatched: 4. The CDR3, as DNA: TGTGCCAGCACCACTAGCGGGGGGCTCAATGAGCAGTTCTTC. Protein: CASTTSGGLNEQFF.

This CDR3 reads CASSLSGNEQFF. CDR3 DNA: TGTGCCAGCAGTTTGTCTGGGAATGAGCAGTTCTTC. V usage is TRBV28 and J usage is TRBJ2-1; D call uncertain. The V and J ends lost 3 bases and 7 bases respectively, with 7 bases between them. The CDR3 extends over 12 amino acids. From germline, CDR1 is MDHEN and CDR2 SYDVKM.

This chain uses TRBV4-1 with TRBJ2-5; 12 nucleotides align to TRBD2. Germline lookup yields CDR1 MGHRA and CDR2 YSYEKL. This CDR3 contains 15 residues. Trimming at V came to 7 bases and at J to 5 bases, leaving 8 bases not matched to a gene. CDR3 nucleotides: TGCGCCAGCAAAGGGGCTAGCGGGAGGGCCGAGACCCAGTACTTC. Its translation: CASKGASGRAETQYF.

The chain is built from TRBV2 and TRBJ1-5, with 7 bases identical to TRBD1. V lost 7 bases, J lost 1 base, and 7 bases stayed unmatched. CDR3 length: 15 amino acids. Germline-derived CDR1 and CDR2 are SNHLY and FYNNEI. As DNA, the CDR3 is TGTGCCAGCAAAACGACAGGGATGAGCAATCAGCCCCAGCATTTT. Amino acids: CASKTTGMSNQPQHF.

The chain uses TRBV19 and TRBJ2-2; tentative D call: TRBD2 (6 bases). The CDR3 is 16 amino acids. V was shortened by 5 bases and J by 5 bases, with 18 bases between the two germline ends. Per germline, CDR1 LNHDA and CDR2 SQIVND (reference sequence). Here the CDR3 reads CASSATLGAGTGELFF. The DNA of the CDR3 is TGTGCCAGTAGTGCGACCCTAGGGGCGGGGACCGGGGAGCTGTTTTTT.

V gene TRBV10-3 combines with J gene TRBJ1-2; tentative D call: TRBD1 (6 bases). In germline, CDR1 is ENHRY, CDR2 SYGVKD. V was pared by 6 bases and J by 3 bases, with 17 bases between. The CDR3 is made up of 15 amino acids. In DNA form, the CDR3 reads TGTGCCATCAGCCCGAGTCCAGGGGCTGACTATGGCTACACCTTC. Amino acid sequence: CAISPSPGADYGYTF.

The rearrangement links TRBV9 to TRBJ1-2; no definite D call. Germline lookup yields CDR1 SGDLS and CDR2 YYNGEE. The CDR3 totals 12 residues. V lost 0 bases, J lost 8 bases, and 8 bases lay in between. This CDR3 reads CASSVEPGGYTF. CDR3 nucleotide sequence: TGTGCCAGCAGCGTAGAGCCGGGGGGCTACACCTTC.

This clone was seen a single time. The genes are TRBV6-5 and TRBJ2-2; 9 nucleotides agree with TRBD1. CDR1 is MNHEY and CDR2 is SVGAGI in the germline V gene. The CDR3 is 15 amino acids. V gave up 7 bases and J gave up 2 bases; unmatched junction bases: 5. The CDR3 DNA reads as TGTGCCAGCACCAAGACAGGGGGAAACACCGGGGAGCTGTTTTTT. Its protein product is CASTKTGGNTGELFF.

The genes are TRBV6-5 and TRBJ1-1; 10 bases fit TRBD1. CDR3 size: 13 residues. Germline values: CDR1 MNHEY, CDR2 SVGAGI. The V gene end was trimmed by 6 bases and the J gene end by 5 bases; junction bases not matched to a gene: 3. The DNA for the CDR3 is TGTGCCAGCAGGGGACAGGGGAAGACTGAAGCTTTCTTT. It codes for CASRGQGKTEAFF.

The chain links TRBV10-3 to TRBJ2-7; 9 bases map to TRBD1. The J segment lost 3 bases and the V segment lost 0 bases, leaving 3 bases of the junction unmatched. CDR1 and CDR2 (germline): ENHRY, SYGVKD. This CDR3 region has 15 residues. CDR3 nucleotide sequence: TGTGCCATCAGTGAGTCACAGGGGGCGCTCTACGAGCAGTACTTC. The encoded protein is CAISESQGALYEQYF.

The rearrangement joins TRBV4-2 to TRBJ2-5; 7 positions match TRBD2. In germline, CDR1 is LGHNA, CDR2 YNFKEQ. CDR3 size: 14 residues. The J segment lost 2 bases and the V segment lost 4 bases, leaving 4 bases of the junction unmatched. CDR3 sequence: CASSLTSEQETQYF. In nucleotides, the CDR3 is TGTGCCAGCAGCCTCACTAGCGAGCAAGAGACCCAGTACTTC.